One T cell receptor beta chain is described in this entry. Here immunoSEQ multiplex PCR was the method, and the copy in TCRdb shows in-frame clones only, minus some. The sample has under 80,000 clones, about 91% seen once; the top ten hold 0.3% to 0.5%. From germline, CDR1 is SGHTA and CDR2 FQGNSA. The V segment lost 5 bases and the J segment 5 bases; nucleotides outside the gene matches: 4. This CDR3 comprises 13 residues. These data belong to a study of technical replicates of blood from a handful of donors. This TCR derives from a human donor in good health. Some clones in this sample may be carry-over from other donors' samples. The sequenced material came from T cells isolated from PBMCs. The chain carries TRBV7-2 and TRBJ2-7, with 9 bases identical to TRBD2. The CDR3 here is CASSRLAVDEQYF. DNA for the CDR3: TGTGCCAGCAGCAGACTAGCGGTCGACGAGCAGTACTTC. Drawing the rest from reference TRBV7-2 and TRBJ2-7, the complete variable domain is GAGVSQSPSNKVTEKGKDVELRCDPISGHTALYWYRQSLGQGLEFLIYFQGNSAPDKSGLPSDRFSAERTGGSVSTLTIQRTQQEDSAVYLCASSRLAVDEQYFGPGTRLTVT.